This paragraph covers one TCR beta chain sequence. The antigen is not known. These data come from a study of T cell responses to AZD1222 COVID-19 vaccine. Notes on the study in general: Seropositive AZD1222 recipients at baseline numbered only 6 or 7. Repertoire sampling occurred only after the peak T cell response. Close to half of all spike-specific TCRs reportedly target regions of the variants that are unmutated.

The protocol was immunoSEQ multiplex PCR, while the TCRdb copy is restricted to in-frame clones and leaves out a portion. Among about 30,000 clones listed, 93% were seen once. Material: peripheral blood, obtained on day 0 of AZD1222 vaccination. This sequence originates from an adult in good health.

The CDR3 region is CASSSITASVETQYF. CDR3 DNA: TGTGCCAGTAGTTCTATTACAGCGTCGGTAGAGACCCAGTACTTC. The V and J genes are TRBV19 and TRBJ2-5; the D is unclear. Trimming cost V 5 bases and J 4 bases, with 17 bases left between them. This CDR3 is 15 amino acids long. Germline loops: CDR1 LNHDA, CDR2 SQIVND (reference sequence).